Below, 28 T cell receptor beta chains from the same sample are listed, as sequenced in a study of T cells after posttransplantation cyclophosphamide (dated by TCRdb to the mid-2010s). The library was obtained by the immunoSEQ multiplex PCR assay. The table comes from immuneACCESS by way of TCRdb, which keeps in-frame sequences with V and J called. Part of the clones is missing from these tables; in studies checked, under half for an unresolved V gene and the rest for unknown reasons. For this sample there are tens of thousands of clones; 86% appear just once. The ten most abundant clones make up about 3% of the sample. What was sequenced was PBMCs. These TCRs come from a man aged 30 to 39 with a blood cancer, CMV-positive, and with a related stem cell donor.

The V gene is TRBV4-1, the J gene TRBJ2-7; D is unclear. CDR1 is MGHRA and CDR2 is YSYEKL in the germline V gene. This CDR3 has 15 amino acids. V lost 0 bases and J lost 2, with 11 bases in between. As DNA, the CDR3 is TGCGCCAGCAGCCAAGATTCGAGAGAGACCTACGAGCAGTACTTC. It translates to CASSQDSRETYEQYF.

The rearrangement links TRBV9 to TRBJ2-5; a weak D match, TRBD1 (6 bases). CDR1 and CDR2 from the germline V gene are SGDLS and YYNGEE. V was pared by 3 bases and J by 5 bases, with 11 bases between. The CDR3 is made up of 13 amino acids. CDR3: CASSATGWETQYF. As DNA, the CDR3 is TGTGCCAGCAGCGCAACAGGGTGGGAGACCCAGTACTTC.

The chain employs TRBV9 and TRBJ2-1, with 9 bases identical to TRBD1. Trimming cost V 0 bases and J 8 bases; bases outside gene matches: 15. This CDR3 contains 18 residues. Germline CDR1 is SGDLS and CDR2 is YYNGEE. The CDR3 region is CASSVAWGQGGSVDEQFF. The CDR3 DNA is TGTGCCAGCAGCGTAGCTTGGGGACAGGGTGGAAGCGTGGATGAGCAGTTCTTC.

This clone was found a few times. The chain's CDR3 is CAISEGQGGYEQYF. CDR3 coding DNA: TGTGCCATCAGTGAGGGACAGGGAGGTTACGAGCAGTACTTC. This chain uses TRBV10-3 with TRBJ2-7, with TRBD1 matching over 8 bases. Germline-derived CDR1 and CDR2 are ENHRY and SYGVKD. J lost 4 bases, V lost 2 bases, and 4 bases had no gene match. The length of the CDR3 is 14 residues.

This chain connects TRBV5-4 to TRBJ2-1; TRBD2 matches 8 bases. Germline-derived CDR1 and CDR2 are SGHNT and YYREEE (reference sequence). V shed 4 bases, J shed 8 bases, and the junction held 14 bases outside the gene matches. The CDR3 is 16 amino acids. CDR3 region: CASSLPRSGSIDEQFF. CDR3 in DNA: TGTGCCAGCAGCCTCCCGCGGAGCGGGAGTATAGATGAGCAGTTCTTC.

This clone came up a few times. The chain combines TRBV5-1 with TRBJ1-1, with TRBD1 matching 10 bases. Germline loops: CDR1 SGHRS, CDR2 YFSETQ. This CDR3 has 16 residues. Losses at the gene ends were 3 bases for V and 0 bases for J; bases not matched to a gene: 5. The DNA of the CDR3 is TGCGCCAGCAGCTCAGGGACAGGGGCTATGAACACTGAAGCTTTCTTT. Translation: CASSSGTGAMNTEAFF. Full variable domain (missing parts from reference TRBV5-1 and TRBJ1-1): KAGVTQTPRYLIKTRGQQVTLSCSPISGHRSVSWYQQTPGQGLQFLFEYFSETQRNKGNFPGRFSGRQFSNSRSEMNVSTLELGDSALYLCASSSGTGAMNTEAFFGQGTRLTVV.

The rearrangement uses TRBV7-8 and TRBJ1-1, with 9 bases fitting TRBD1. The CDR3 covers 14 residues. J gave up 5 bases and V 5 bases, and 6 bases lay outside the gene matches. Germline loops: CDR1 SGHVS, CDR2 FQNEAQ. The CDR3 loop reads CASSKQGAWTEAFF. The CDR3 region has the DNA TGTGCCAGCAGCAAACAGGGGGCGTGGACTGAAGCTTTCTTT.

This chain joins TRBV6-1 and TRBJ2-5; 9 nucleotides align to TRBD1. V shed 6 bases and J 5 bases; nucleotides not matched to a gene: 19. This CDR3 has 18 amino acids. Germline V gives CDR1 MNHNS, CDR2 SASEGT. CDR3 coding DNA: TGTGCCAGCAGGGAACGAGGGACAGGGCGTACAAGATCGGAGACCCAGTACTTC. Translation: CASRERGTGRTRSETQYF.

This chain uses TRBV25-1 with TRBJ2-7, with D possibly matching TRBD2 (7 bases). This CDR3 has 12 residues. Germline V gene sequence: CDR1 MGHDK, CDR2 SYGVNS. Trimming left V 8 bases short and J 7 bases short, with 15 bases between. The CDR3 DNA is TGTGCCAGCGAGGGGGGGGGTCGGGAGCAGTACTTC. Translation gives CASEGGGREQYF.

This clone was detected a few times. The V and J genes are TRBV5-6 and TRBJ2-7; TRBD1 agrees at 7 bases. The length of the CDR3 is 15 residues. Germline CDR1 SGHDT, CDR2 YYEEEE. The V segment lost 1 base and the J segment 6 bases; nucleotides outside the gene matches: 10. The CDR3 here is CASSLPGGELGEQYF. The CDR3 DNA follows: TGTGCCAGCAGCTTGCCAGGGGGTGAACTTGGCGAGCAGTACTTC.

The rearrangement links TRBV7-9 to TRBJ2-7; 9 bases are a match to TRBD2. Unmatched junction bases numbered 5, after V lost 3 bases and J lost 5 bases. The CDR3 length is 14 residues. Germline V CDR1 and CDR2: SEHNR, FQNEAQ (reference sequence). The CDR3 DNA is TGTGCCAGCAGCTTGGTAGGACTAGCGAACGAGCAGTACTTC. This encodes CASSLVGLANEQYF. The full variable domain, rest sourced from reference TRBV7-9 and TRBJ2-7, is DTGVSQNPRHKITKRGQNVTFRCDPISEHNRLYWYRQTLGQGPEFLTYFQNEAQLEKSRLLSDRFSAERPKGSFSTLEIQRTEQGDSAMYLCASSLVGLANEQYFGPGTRLTVT.

The CDR3, as DNA: TGTGCCAGCAGTCCTAGACAGAGCCTTCTTGGGTACGAGCAGTACTTC. It is translated as CASSPRQSLLGYEQYF. The chain joins TRBV27 to TRBJ2-7; D perhaps matches TRBD1 (5 bases). The CDR3 sequence is 16 residues long. Germline CDR1 reads MNHEY; CDR2 reads SMNVEV (reference sequence). Trimming removed 5 bases from V and 4 bases from J, with 21 bases in between.

The rearrangement links TRBV6-5 to TRBJ2-1; TRBD1 matches 7 bases. Germline CDR1 is MNHEY and CDR2 is SVGAGI. The V and J ends lost 6 bases and 1 base, in that order; junction bases with no gene match: 3. There are 14 residues in the CDR3. The CDR3 DNA is TGTGCCAGCAGGACGGGACAGTCCTACAATGAGCAGTTCTTC. Residues: CASRTGQSYNEQFF.

The J gene is TRBJ2-7, the V gene TRBV27, with 9 nucleotides matching TRBD2. CDR1 is MNHEY and CDR2 is SMNVEV in the germline V gene (reference sequence). V dropped 6 bases and J dropped 3; count of bases not matched to a gene: 6. The CDR3 extends over 14 amino acids. CDR3 protein: CASRPAGGVYEQYF. The CDR3 coding sequence is TGTGCCAGCAGGCCAGCGGGGGGCGTCTACGAGCAGTACTTC.

This clone has more than one count but fewer than ten. The genes are TRBV1 and TRBJ1-4. TRBV1 corresponds to a pseudogene. The CDR3 loop spans 15 amino acids. CDR3 DNA: TGCACCAGCAGCCAAGAGGGAGGAGATAATGAAAAACTGTTTTTT. It is translated as CTSSQEGGDNEKLFF.

The chain couples TRBV7-8 to TRBJ2-7, with 12 bases aligning to TRBD2. The V segment lost 6 bases and the J segment 3 bases; nucleotides outside the gene matches: 3. CDR3 size: 14 residues. In germline, CDR1 is SGHVS, CDR2 FQNEAQ. The CDR3 is CASRGLAGFYEQYF. The CDR3 DNA reads as TGTGCCAGCAGGGGACTAGCGGGCTTCTACGAGCAGTACTTC.

The V gene is TRBV9, the J gene TRBJ2-3; D gene unclear. Germline loops: CDR1 SGDLS, CDR2 YYNGEE. The V gene lost 2 bases and the J gene lost 1 base, with 14 bases spanning the gap. There are 16 residues in the CDR3. This chain's CDR3 is CASSVWAPPGTDTQYF. DNA for the CDR3: TGTGCCAGCAGCGTTTGGGCCCCGCCGGGCACAGATACGCAGTATTTT.

The gene calls are TRBV27 and TRBJ2-5; 7 positions match TRBD1. The CDR3 length is 15 residues. The germline gives CDR1 MNHEY, CDR2 SMNVEV (reference sequence). The ends lost 1 base at V and 3 bases at J; junction bases unmatched: 5. CDR3 region: CASSLYDRDKETQYF. CDR3 nucleotides: TGTGCCAGCAGTTTATATGACAGGGATAAAGAGACCCAGTACTTC.

DNA for the CDR3: TGTGCCAGCAGCTTAAAGGGCGGGAGAGCCTTAGCAAATGAGCAGTTCTTC. The encoded protein is CASSLKGGRALANEQFF. V usage is TRBV7-3 and J usage is TRBJ2-1, with TRBD2 identical over 7 bases. The junction had 13 bases not matched to a gene; V was cut back by 1 base and J by 7 bases. The germline gives CDR1 SGHTA, CDR2 FQGTGA. CDR3 length: 17 amino acids. The variable domain in full, completed from reference TRBV7-3 and TRBJ2-1, reads GAGVSQTPSNKVTEKGKYVELRCDPISGHTALYWYRQSLGQGPEFLIYFQGTGAADDSGLPNDRFFAVRPEGSVSTLKIQRTERGDSAVYLCASSLKGGRALANEQFFGPGTRLTVL.

This clone appeared once. A junction end diverges from the germline sequence, so it may reflect a read error. The sample holds other DNA sequences that translate to the same CDR3. This chain joins TRBV4-3 and TRBJ2-7, with 8 bases lining up with TRBD1. The germline CDR1 and CDR2 sequences are LGHNA and YSLEER. This CDR3 spans 14 amino acids. CDR3 protein: CASSPGGRRCEQYF. CDR3 bases: TGCGCCAGCAGTCCAGGGGGCCGGAGGTGTGAGCAATACTTC.

The rearrangement uses TRBV19 and TRBJ2-2; a weak D match, TRBD2 (7 bases). This CDR3 is 15 amino acids long. The germline gives CDR1 LNHDA, CDR2 SQIVND (reference sequence). V was pared by 2 bases and J by 7 bases, with 14 bases between. CDR3 DNA: TGTGCCAGTAGTATAAGCACGCGGGGGCACGGGGAGCTGTTTTTT. Its protein product is CASSISTRGHGELFF.

V is TRBV30 and J is TRBJ1-5; 9 positions agree with TRBD1. Looked up from germline, CDR1 is GTSNPN and CDR2 is SVGIG (reference sequence). The CDR3 consists of 13 residues. The trim removed 5 bases at V and 5 bases at J, leaving 4 bases unmatched. The CDR3, as DNA: TGTGCCTGGGGGGACAGGGACCATCAGCCCCAGCATTTT. Protein product: CAWGDRDHQPQHF.

The rearrangement links TRBV6-6 to TRBJ1-2; D not resolved. The CDR3 runs 15 residues. Trimming removed 0 bases from V and 4 bases from J, with 12 bases in between. Germline V gives CDR1 MNHNY, CDR2 SVGAGI (reference sequence). The CDR3 DNA sequence: TGTGCCAGCAGTTACTCAGATGAGATTCCCTATGGCTACACCTTC. Amino acid sequence: CASSYSDEIPYGYTF.

A single count supports this clone. This chain uses TRBV18 with TRBJ1-2; 9 bases map to TRBD1. CDR1 and CDR2 (germline): KGHSH, LQKENI. V lost 2 bases to trimming and J lost 8 bases; unmatched junction nucleotides: 18. CDR3 length equals 18 residues. The CDR3 is CASSPGLEGQGAGGGYTF. The DNA of the CDR3 is TGTGCCAGCTCACCAGGATTAGAGGGACAGGGCGCTGGAGGAGGCTACACCTTC.

This chain joins TRBV19 and TRBJ1-5, with a tentative D call TRBD1 (6 bases). CDR1 is LNHDA and CDR2 is SQIVND in the germline V gene (reference sequence). The CDR3 contains 16 residues. The V and J ends lost 9 bases and 7 bases respectively, with 25 bases between them. The DNA for the CDR3 is TGTGCCAGCCAAAGGGGGAGGGTCTCGCCTGAACAGCCCCAGCATTTT. It is translated as CASQRGRVSPEQPQHF.

V usage is TRBV5-4 and J usage is TRBJ2-1; unclear D gene. The V and J ends lost 1 base and 0 bases respectively, with 8 bases between them. The CDR3 spans 15 residues. Germline-derived CDR1 and CDR2 are SGHNT and YYREEE (reference sequence). CDR3 loop: CASSLRLSSYNEQFF. In DNA, the CDR3 is TGTGCCAGCAGCTTGCGACTGAGCTCCTACAATGAGCAGTTCTTC.

The chain combines TRBV5-4 with TRBJ2-2, with D perhaps matching TRBD1 (5 bases). The V gene's germline CDR1 is SGHNT and CDR2 YYREEE (reference sequence). Trimming took 0 bases from V and 6 from J, leaving 6 bases between them. The CDR3 runs 13 residues. In DNA, the CDR3 is TGTGCCAGCAGCTTGGTAGGGGCCGGGGAGCTGTTTTTT. Translating gives CASSLVGAGELFF. Full variable domain (outside the CDR3, taken from reference TRBV5-4 and TRBJ2-2): ETGVTQSPTHLIKTRGQQVTLRCSSQSGHNTVSWYQQALGQGPQFIFQYYREEENGRGNFPPRFSGLQFPNYSSELNVNALELDDSALYLCASSLVGAGELFFGEGSRLTVL.

Details on this clone: A junction boundary mismatches the germline segment, possibly from a read error. Other DNA sequences in the sample encode the same CDR3. The rearrangement joins TRBV11-1 to TRBJ2-3, with TRBD1 as a possible D gene (6 bases). Germline assignment: CDR1 SGHAT and CDR2 FQDESV (reference sequence). The CDR3 length is 17 residues. CDR3 sequence: CASSLGTGTTSTDTQYF. In nucleotides, the CDR3 is TGTGCTAGCAGCTTAGGCACCGGGACAACTAGCACAGATACGCAGTATTTT.